These T cell receptor beta chains were read from a single sample in a study of blood T cell repertoires in COVID-19. TCRdb's table, derived via immunoSEQ multiplex PCR, lists solely in-frame clones and lacks some. Of around 200,000 clones in the sample, 85% were seen once. Sample: PBMCs or T cells enriched from blood (not recorded which). These receptors originate from a man in his forties or fifties who had recovered from COVID-19. The CDR3 runs from the conserved cysteine through the conserved F or W. A D gene is named only where the DNA matches it firmly.

CDR3nt,CDR3aa,v_gene,j_gene,d_gene
TGTGCCAGCAGGCTAAGCGGCTCCTACAATGAGCAGTTCTTC,CASRLSGSYNEQFF,TRBV28,TRBJ2-1,-
TGCAGCGTTGCAGGCGACAATCAGCCCCAGCATTTT,CSVAGDNQPQHF,TRBV29-1,TRBJ1-5,-
TGTGCCAGCAGCCTCCTCCGGGTCAGCTTCAATGAGCAGTTCTTC,CASSLLRVSFNEQFF,TRBV13,TRBJ2-1,-
TGCGCCAGCAGCCAACCAGGGACAGATCAGCCCCAGCATTTT,CASSQPGTDQPQHF,TRBV4-1,TRBJ1-5,TRBD1
TGTGCCAGCAGCTTATTTCGGACAGGGCGGAACACTGAAGCTTTCTTT,CASSLFRTGRNTEAFF,TRBV7-9,TRBJ1-1,TRBD1
TGTGCCAGCAGTCCCAGGACTGACAGGGTAAATGAAGCTTTCTTT,CASSPRTDRVNEAFF,TRBV28,TRBJ1-1,TRBD1
TGTGCCTGGAGTGTGTACGCGGTGAACACTGAAGCTTTCTTT,CAWSVYAVNTEAFF,TRBV30,TRBJ1-1,-
TGTGCCAGCAGCTCTAGAGAGAACACTGAAGCTTTCTTT,CASSSRENTEAFF,TRBV13,TRBJ1-1,-
TGCGCCAGCAGCGCCACAGGGGGTTTCACAGATACGCAGTATTTT,CASSATGGFTDTQYF,TRBV5-1,TRBJ2-3,TRBD1
TGCAGTGCTAGTACGGACGACAGTGACCAGCATTTT,CSASTDDSDQHF,TRBV20-1,TRBJ1-5,-
TGTGCCAGTAGTATCCGGGACACTGAAGCTTTCTTT,CASSIRDTEAFF,TRBV19,TRBJ1-1,-
TGCGCCACCACCGCGGCGGGGGGGCGGGAGACCCAGTACTTC,CATTAAGGRETQYF,TRBV5-1,TRBJ2-5,TRBD2
TGTGCCAGCAGCTTGACAAGCAATCAGCCCCAGCATTTT,CASSLTSNQPQHF,TRBV7-3,TRBJ1-5,-
TGTGCCAGCAGCCCAGGGTTCACCGGGGAGCTGTTTTTT,CASSPGFTGELFF,TRBV11-2,TRBJ2-2,-
TGTGCCAGCTCGTTTTACAGAGACAGGGGATCGGGCTATGGCTACACCTTC,CASSFYRDRGSGYGYTF,TRBV27,TRBJ1-2,TRBD1
TGTGCCAGCAGCCCCTTGCGCGGGGGCAATCCCGGGGAGCTGTTTTTT,CASSPLRGGNPGELFF,TRBV11-1,TRBJ2-2,-